A selection of T cell receptor beta chains follows, all from one sample in a study of T cell responses to AZD1222 COVID-19 vaccine. Sequencing was performed with immunoSEQ multiplex PCR; in TCRdb, only in-frame clones are kept and a portion is missing. The repertoire holds approximately 200,000 clones, with about 89% as singletons. The source material was peripheral blood, sampled 28 days after the second AZD1222 dose. The receptors were gathered from an adult who received the AZD1222 COVID-19 vaccine. Each CDR3 is given with its conserved first and last residue. D genes are given only for firm matches. For some rows the clone size is stated as once, few or many, or as a class when expanded; others skip it.

CDR3aa	CDR3nt	abundance	d_gene	v_gene	j_gene
CASSPGGATEAFF	TGTGCCAGCAGTCCGGGAGGGGCAACTGAAGCTTTCTTT	NA	NA	TRBV12-3/TRBV12-4	TRBJ1-1
CASTKLAGGADTQYF	TGTGCCAGCACCAAGCTAGCGGGAGGGGCAGATACGCAGTATTTT	NA	TRBD2	TRBV28	TRBJ2-3
CASKSSVSSYNEQFF	TGTGCCAGCAAATCTAGCGTCAGCTCCTACAATGAGCAGTTCTTC	NA	NA	TRBV6-5	TRBJ2-1
CASGQVNQPQHF	TGTGCTTCGGGACAGGTAAATCAGCCCCAGCATTTT	once	TRBD1	TRBV30	TRBJ1-5
CASSPDSPSYNEQFF	TGTGCCAGCTCACCGGACTCACCCTCCTACAATGAGCAGTTCTTC	NA	NA	TRBV18	TRBJ2-1
CASSIESVGNTEAFF	TGTGCCAGCAGCATTGAGAGCGTTGGGAACACTGAAGCTTTCTTT	once	NA	TRBV28	TRBJ1-1
CASSSLQEQYF	TGTGCCAGCTCAAGCCTCCAGGAGCAGTACTTC	NA	NA	TRBV18	TRBJ2-7
CASSPPPGQGILSSYNEQFF	TGTGCCAGCAGTCCACCGCCGGGACAGGGAATTTTGAGCTCCTACAATGAGCAGTTCTTC	NA	TRBD1	TRBV27	TRBJ2-1
CASSDSTSGTGELFF	TGTGCCAGCAGTGACTCGACCTCGGGCACCGGGGAGCTGTTTTTT	NA	NA	TRBV6-4	TRBJ2-2
CASSRREGSYNEQFF	TGTGCCAGCAGCCGTAGGGAAGGGTCCTACAATGAGCAGTTCTTC	few	NA	TRBV3-1/TRBV3-2	TRBJ2-1
CASSPFDRGSGNEQFF	TGTGCCAGCTCACCCTTCGACAGGGGCTCAGGGAATGAGCAGTTCTTC	NA	TRBD1	TRBV18	TRBJ2-1
CASSQGLAGGHALSYEQYF	TGCGCCAGCAGCCAGGGACTAGCGGGAGGTCACGCCCTTTCCTACGAGCAGTACTTC	NA	TRBD2	TRBV4-1	TRBJ2-7
CASSGKPNTEAFF	TGTGCCAGCAGTGGAAAACCGAACACTGAAGCTTTCTTT	many	NA	TRBV2	TRBJ1-1
CASNPSTNTGELFF	TGTGCCAGTAATCCTAGCACGAACACCGGGGAGCTGTTTTTT	NA	NA	TRBV19	TRBJ2-2
CASSPYERGGYEQYF	TGTGCCAGCAGCCCCTATGAGAGAGGGGGGTACGAGCAGTACTTC	NA	NA	TRBV9	TRBJ2-7
CASSQDGREAFF	TGTGCCAGCAGCCAAGACGGCAGGGAAGCTTTCTTT	NA	NA	TRBV14	TRBJ1-1
CASSLGGYTF	TGTGCCAGCAGTTTGGGTGGCTACACCTTC	NA	NA	TRBV12-3/TRBV12-4	TRBJ1-2
CASSIDGLAEYNEQFF	TGTGCCAGTAGTATAGATGGACTAGCGGAATACAATGAGCAGTTCTTC	NA	TRBD2	TRBV19	TRBJ2-1
CSGWTVYGYTF	TGCAGCGGATGGACAGTCTATGGCTACACCTTC	NA	NA	TRBV29-1	TRBJ1-2
CASSYPTDTQYF	TGCGCCAGCAGCTACCCGACAGATACGCAGTATTTT	NA	NA	TRBV5-1	TRBJ2-3
CASANFRDSGRAYNEQFF	TGTGCCAGTGCCAATTTCCGGGATAGCGGGAGGGCCTACAATGAGCAGTTCTTC	NA	TRBD2	TRBV14	TRBJ2-1
CAWGVGSGNTEAFF	TGTGCCTGGGGGGTGGGGAGTGGGAACACTGAAGCTTTCTTT	NA	NA	TRBV30	TRBJ1-1
CASSPQGNTEAFF	TGTGCCAGCAGCCCACAGGGGAACACTGAAGCTTTCTTT	NA	NA	TRBV11-3	TRBJ1-1
CASSPSSGPYEQYF	TGTGCCAGCTCACCCTCTAGCGGACCCTACGAGCAGTACTTC	NA	TRBD2	TRBV18	TRBJ2-7